This TCR beta chain was recovered during a study of blood T cell repertoires in COVID-19. Study-wide context: The study drew acute and convalescent COVID-19 samples from the United States, Italy and Spain.

The germline V gene has CDR1 SGHRS and CDR2 YFSETQ. V shed 4 bases and J shed 4 bases, with 17 bases lying between them. CDR3 size: 16 residues. Clones were read by immunoSEQ multiplex PCR, and TCRdb kept only the in-frame ones, dropping some. This table has approximately 140,000 clones, about 84% appearing once. The TCR originated in a man aged 60 to 75 with active or convalescent COVID-19. The chain is built from TRBV5-1 and TRBJ2-2; tentatively, D is TRBD2 (6 bases). Sequenced material: peripheral blood. The CDR3 here is CASSPLVAVSTGELFF. CDR3 nucleotide sequence: TGCGCCAGCAGCCCCTTGGTAGCGGTCTCCACCGGGGAGCTGTTTTTT.